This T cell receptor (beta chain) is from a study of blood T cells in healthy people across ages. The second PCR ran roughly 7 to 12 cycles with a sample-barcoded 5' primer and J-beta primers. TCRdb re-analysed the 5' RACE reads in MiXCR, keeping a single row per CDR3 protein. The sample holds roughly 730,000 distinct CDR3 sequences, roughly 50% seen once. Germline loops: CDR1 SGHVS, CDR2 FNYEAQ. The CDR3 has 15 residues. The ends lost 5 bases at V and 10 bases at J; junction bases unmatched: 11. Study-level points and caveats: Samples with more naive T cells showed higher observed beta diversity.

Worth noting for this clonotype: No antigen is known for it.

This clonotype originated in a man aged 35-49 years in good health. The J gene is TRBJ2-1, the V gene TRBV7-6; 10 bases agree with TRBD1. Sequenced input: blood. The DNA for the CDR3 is TGTGCCAGCAGCCTCAGGACAGGGGGGACGGGGGAGCAGTTCTTC. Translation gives CASSLRTGGTGEQFF.